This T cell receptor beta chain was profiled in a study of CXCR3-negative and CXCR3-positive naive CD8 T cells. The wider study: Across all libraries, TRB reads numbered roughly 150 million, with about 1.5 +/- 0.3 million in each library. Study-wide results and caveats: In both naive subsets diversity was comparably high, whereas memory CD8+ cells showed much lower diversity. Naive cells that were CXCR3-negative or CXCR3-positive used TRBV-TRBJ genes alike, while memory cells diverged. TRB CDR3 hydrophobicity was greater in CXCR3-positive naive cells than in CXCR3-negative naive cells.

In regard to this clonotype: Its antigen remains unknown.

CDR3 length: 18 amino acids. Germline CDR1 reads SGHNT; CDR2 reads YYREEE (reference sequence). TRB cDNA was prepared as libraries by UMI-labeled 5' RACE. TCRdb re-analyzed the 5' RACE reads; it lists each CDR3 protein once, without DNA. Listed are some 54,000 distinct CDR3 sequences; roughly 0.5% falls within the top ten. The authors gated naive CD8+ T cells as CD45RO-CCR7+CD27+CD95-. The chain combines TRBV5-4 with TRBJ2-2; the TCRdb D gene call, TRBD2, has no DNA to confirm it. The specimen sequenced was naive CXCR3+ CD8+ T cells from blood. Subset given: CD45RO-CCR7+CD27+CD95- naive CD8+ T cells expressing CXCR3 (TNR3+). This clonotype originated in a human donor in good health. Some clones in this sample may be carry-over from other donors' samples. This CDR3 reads CASSRGTSGVSNTGELFF.